The 8 T cell receptor beta chains below come from one sample, sequenced in a study of CD8+CD57+ T cells in acquired aplastic anemia. TCR beta VDJ and CDR3 profiling used genomic DNA as template. TCRdb redid the calling of the reads with MiXCR, one entry per CDR3 protein. The repertoire holds 200,000 to 300,000 distinct CDR3 sequences, with 82% as singletons. Patients sequenced had flow cytometry evidence of CD8+CD57+ cell expansion. Sequenced sample: sorted CD4+, CD8+, or CD8+CD57+ T cells (not recorded which) from PBMCs. The receptors shown here come from a human donor with aplastic anemia.

A remark on this clonotype: The junction differs from germline at one of its ends, possibly a read error. The rearrangement links TRBV7-2 to TRBJ1-1; D call uncertain. The CDR3 length is 15 residues. CDR1 is SGHTA, CDR2 FQGNSA, per germline. CDR3 DNA: TGTGCCAGCAGCTTAGATCCGAGCGGTATCACTGACGCTTTCTTT. Amino acid sequence: CASSLDPSGITDAFF. The entire variable domain, with the rest obtained from reference TRBV7-2 and TRBJ1-1, is as follows: GAGVSQSPSNKVTEKGKDVELRCDPISGHTALYWYRQSLGQGLEFLIYFQGNSAPDKSGLPSDRFSAERTGGSVSTLTIQRTQQEDSAVYLCASSLDPSGITDAFFGQGTRLTVV.

The J gene is TRBJ2-1, the V gene TRBV7-2, with 7 bases fitting TRBD1. The CDR3 totals 17 residues. V gave up 3 bases and J gave up 11 bases; unmatched junction bases: 19. Germline V gene sequence: CDR1 SGHTA, CDR2 FQGNSA. CDR3 nucleotide sequence: TGTGCCAGCAGCTTGACAGGGAGCGCCGACTATGGCTACAAGCAGTTCTTC. It translates to CASSLTGSADYGYKQFF.

The chain recombines TRBV2 with TRBJ2-1; TRBD2 matches at 9 bases. This CDR3 has 14 amino acids. J lost 4 bases, V lost 7 bases, and 5 bases had no gene match. CDR1 and CDR2 from the germline V gene are SNHLY and FYNNEI. CDR3 sequence: CASKGAGGYNEQFF. The CDR3 DNA reads as TGTGCCAGCAAGGGAGCGGGAGGTTACAATGAGCAGTTCTTC.

This chain uses TRBV11-3 with TRBJ2-3, with no clear D. The CDR3 is made up of 13 amino acids. Germline V gene data show CDR1 as SGHNT and CDR2 as YENEEA. Trimming took 5 bases from V and 5 from J, leaving 11 bases between them. CDR3 nucleotides: TGTGCCAGCAGCCAAGATGGATTAGATACGCAGTATTTT. This sequence encodes CASSQDGLDTQYF.

In regard to this clonotype: The junction and the germline gene differ at one end; a read error may be behind it. J is TRBJ2-3 and V is TRBV7-9; no firm D call. Matching the DNA end better, TRBJ1-5 makes the J call doubtful. The CDR3 contains 14 residues. The germline CDR1 and CDR2 sequences are SEHNR and FQNEAQ (reference sequence). CDR3 sequence reads: CASSLVGNNHPQHF. DNA of the CDR3: TGTGCCAGCAGCTTAGTGGGGAACAATCATCCCCAGCATTTT.

This clonotype was counted between two and nine times. The chain couples TRBV7-8 to TRBJ1-2; the D is unclear. V gave up 5 bases and J gave up 10 bases, with 17 bases separating them. The CDR3 totals 13 residues. Germline V gene data show CDR1 as SGHVS and CDR2 as FQNEAQ. The CDR3 DNA follows: TGTGCCAGCAGCCAAGGCCTAGGAGGTGACTACACCTTC. Amino acid sequence: CASSQGLGGDYTF.

The J gene is TRBJ2-7, the V gene TRBV7-8; D is perhaps TRBD2 (5 bases). Germline V lookup: CDR1 SGHVS, CDR2 FQNEAQ. With 6 bases removed from V and 7 bases from J, the gap between germline ends came to 22 bases. CDR3 length: 15 amino acids. The CDR3 region is CASSELGGLHTEQYF. CDR3 coding DNA: TGTGCCAGCAGTGAGCTAGGAGGCCTACATACGGAGCAGTACTTC.

A remark on this clonotype: Its ends do not fully match the called genes, so a read error is possible. This sequence joins TRBV2 and TRBJ2-2; 8 nucleotides match TRBD2. The CDR3 totals 17 residues. The germline CDR1 and CDR2 sequences are SNHLY and FYNNEI. CDR3 sequence: CASSESRGGPFNEQFFF. Written as DNA, the CDR3 is TGTGCCAGCAGCGAATCTCGCGGGGGGCCGTTCAATGAGCAGTTCTTCTTT.